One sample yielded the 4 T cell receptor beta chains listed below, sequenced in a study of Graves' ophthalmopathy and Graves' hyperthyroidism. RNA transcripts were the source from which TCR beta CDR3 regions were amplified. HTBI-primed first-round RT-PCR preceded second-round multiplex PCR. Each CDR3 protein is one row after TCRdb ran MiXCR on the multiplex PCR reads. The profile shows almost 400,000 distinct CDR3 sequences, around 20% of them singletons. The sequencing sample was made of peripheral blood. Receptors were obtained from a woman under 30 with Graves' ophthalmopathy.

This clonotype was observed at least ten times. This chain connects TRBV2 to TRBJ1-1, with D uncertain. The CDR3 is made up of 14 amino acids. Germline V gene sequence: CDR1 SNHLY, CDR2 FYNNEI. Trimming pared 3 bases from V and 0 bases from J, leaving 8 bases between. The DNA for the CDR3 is TGTGCCAGCAGTGATACGGCCGTGAACACTGAAGCTTTCTTT. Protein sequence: CASSDTAVNTEAFF.

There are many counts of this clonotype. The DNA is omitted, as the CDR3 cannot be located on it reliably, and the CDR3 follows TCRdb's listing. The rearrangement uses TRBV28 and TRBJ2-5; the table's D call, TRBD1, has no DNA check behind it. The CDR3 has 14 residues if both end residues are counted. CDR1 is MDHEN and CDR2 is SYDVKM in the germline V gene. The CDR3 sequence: CASTSGGFQETQYF.

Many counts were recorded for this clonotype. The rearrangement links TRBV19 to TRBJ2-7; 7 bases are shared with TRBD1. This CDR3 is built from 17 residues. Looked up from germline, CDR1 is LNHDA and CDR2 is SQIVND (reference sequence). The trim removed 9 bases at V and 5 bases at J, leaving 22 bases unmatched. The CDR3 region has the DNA TGTGCCAGGCAGGACAGGCCCTTCCCCTTGGATCCCAACGAGCAGTACTTC. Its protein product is CARQDRPFPLDPNEQYF. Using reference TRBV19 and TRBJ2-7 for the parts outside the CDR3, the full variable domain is DGGITQSPKYLFRKEGQNVTLSCEQNLNHDAMYWYRQDPGQGLRLIYYSQIVNDFQKGDIAEGYSVSREKKESFPLTVTSAQKNPTAFYLCARQDRPFPLDPNEQYFGPGTRLTVT.

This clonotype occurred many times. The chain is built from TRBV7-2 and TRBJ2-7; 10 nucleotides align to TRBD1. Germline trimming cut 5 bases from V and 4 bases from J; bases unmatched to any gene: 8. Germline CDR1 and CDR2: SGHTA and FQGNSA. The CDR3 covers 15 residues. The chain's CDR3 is CASSPIGTGEYEQYF. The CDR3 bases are TGTGCCAGCAGCCCCATTGGGACAGGGGAATACGAGCAGTACTTC.